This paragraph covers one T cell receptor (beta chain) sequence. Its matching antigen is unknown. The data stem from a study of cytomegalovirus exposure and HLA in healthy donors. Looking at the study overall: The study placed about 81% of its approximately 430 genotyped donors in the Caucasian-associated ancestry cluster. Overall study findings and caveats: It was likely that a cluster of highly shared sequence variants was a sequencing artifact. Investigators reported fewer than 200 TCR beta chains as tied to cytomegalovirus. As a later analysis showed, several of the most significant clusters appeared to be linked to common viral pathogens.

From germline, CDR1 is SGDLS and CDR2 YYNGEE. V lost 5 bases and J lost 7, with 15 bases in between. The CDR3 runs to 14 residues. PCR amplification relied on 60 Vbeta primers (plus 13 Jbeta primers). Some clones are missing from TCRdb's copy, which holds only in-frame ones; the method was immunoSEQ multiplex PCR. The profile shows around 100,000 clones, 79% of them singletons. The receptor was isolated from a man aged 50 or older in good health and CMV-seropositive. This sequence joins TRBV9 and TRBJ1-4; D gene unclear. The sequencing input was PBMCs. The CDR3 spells CASSGTPGSEKLFF. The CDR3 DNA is TGTGCCAGCAGTGGTACACCGGGAAGTGAAAAACTGTTTTTT.